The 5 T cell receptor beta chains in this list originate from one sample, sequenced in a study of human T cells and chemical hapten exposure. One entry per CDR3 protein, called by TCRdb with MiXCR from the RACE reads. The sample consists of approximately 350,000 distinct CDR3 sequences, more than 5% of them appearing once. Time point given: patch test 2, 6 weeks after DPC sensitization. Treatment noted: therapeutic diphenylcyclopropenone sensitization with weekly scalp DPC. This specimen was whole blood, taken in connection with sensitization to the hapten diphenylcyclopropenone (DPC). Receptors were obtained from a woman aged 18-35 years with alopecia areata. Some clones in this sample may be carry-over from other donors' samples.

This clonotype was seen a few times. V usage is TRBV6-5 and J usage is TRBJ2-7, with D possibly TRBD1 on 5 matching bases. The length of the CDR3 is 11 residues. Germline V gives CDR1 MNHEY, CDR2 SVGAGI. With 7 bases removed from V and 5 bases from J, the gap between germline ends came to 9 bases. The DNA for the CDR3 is TGTGCCAGCAAAAGGGGAAACGAGCAGTACTTC. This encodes CASKRGNEQYF.

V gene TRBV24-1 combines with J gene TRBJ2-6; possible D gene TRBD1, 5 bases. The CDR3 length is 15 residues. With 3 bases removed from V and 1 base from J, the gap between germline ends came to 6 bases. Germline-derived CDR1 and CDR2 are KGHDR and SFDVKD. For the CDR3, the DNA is TGTGCCACCAGTGATCCAGGGTCTGGGGCCAACGTCCTGACTTTC. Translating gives CATSDPGSGANVLTF.

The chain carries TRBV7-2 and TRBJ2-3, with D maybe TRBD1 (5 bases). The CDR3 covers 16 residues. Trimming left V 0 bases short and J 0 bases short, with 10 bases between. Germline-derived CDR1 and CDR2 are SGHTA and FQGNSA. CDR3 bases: TGTGCCAGCAGCTTAGCGGGGCTGACTAGCACAGATACGCAGTATTTT. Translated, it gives CASSLAGLTSTDTQYF.

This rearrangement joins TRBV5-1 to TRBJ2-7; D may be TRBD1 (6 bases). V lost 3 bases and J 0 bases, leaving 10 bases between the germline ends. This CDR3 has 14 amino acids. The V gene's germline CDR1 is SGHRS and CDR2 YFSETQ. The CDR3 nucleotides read TGCGCCAGCAGCTGGGGGACACCCTCCTACGAGCAGTACTTC. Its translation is CASSWGTPSYEQYF.

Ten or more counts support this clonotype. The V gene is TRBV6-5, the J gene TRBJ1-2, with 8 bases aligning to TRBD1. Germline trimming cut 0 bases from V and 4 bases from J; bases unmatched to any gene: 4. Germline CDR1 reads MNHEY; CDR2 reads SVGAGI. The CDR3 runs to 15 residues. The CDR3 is CASSYSTQGGYGYTF. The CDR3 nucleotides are TGTGCCAGCAGTTACTCGACACAGGGGGGCTATGGCTACACCTTC.